The 29 T cell receptor beta chains below all came from one sample that was sequenced in a study of tumor and adjacent non-tumor tissue in lung cancer. RNA was extracted from bulk tissue without any cell sorting. A modified ARM-PCR protocol with three rounds of nested PCR amplified TCRbeta. TCRdb analysed the multiplex PCR reads with MiXCR anew, one entry per CDR3 protein. The sample lists approximately 100,000 distinct CDR3 sequences, more than 60% occurring once. Material: lung tumor tissue. Receptors originate from a woman aged 55-69 years with non-small cell lung cancer.

This clonotype was detected only a few times. One end of the junction varies from germline; a read error may be responsible. The CDR3 loop reads CASSEAIQKLREAFF. CDR3 DNA sequence: TGTGCCAGTAGTGAAGCAATACAGAAACTTCGGGAAGCTTTCTTT. The V call is TRBV6-1, the J call TRBJ1-1, with D uncertain. Germline V gives CDR1 MNHNS, CDR2 SASEGT. The CDR3 runs 15 residues.

In the case of this clonotype: A much larger clone sits a single nucleotide away, making a read error possible. This chain joins TRBV4-1 and TRBJ1-1; unclear D gene. Germline assignment: CDR1 MGHRA and CDR2 YSYEKL. This CDR3 region has 14 residues. CDR3 bases: TGCGCCAGCAACCAAGTCGTAGGGAACACTGAAGCTTTCTTT. Its translation: CASNQVVGNTEAFF.

Notes on this clonotype: A clone one base away is much larger, so this may be a read error. The chain employs TRBV12-3 or TRBV12-4 and TRBJ2-7, with unresolved D. The CDR3 consists of 15 residues. The germline V and J ends were trimmed by 5 bases and 0 bases, with 14 bases remaining between them. The CDR3 is CASSSIRYSSYEQYF. CDR3 in DNA: TGTGCCAGCAGTAGTATCCGGTACAGCTCCTACGAGCAGTACTTC.

Regarding this clonotype: This may stem from a read error, because a much larger clone lies one nucleotide away. V gene TRBV11-3 combines with J gene TRBJ2-1; 12 nucleotides align to TRBD2. Looked up from germline, CDR1 is SGHNT and CDR2 is YENEEA. The CDR3 totals 16 residues. Losses at the gene ends were 8 bases for V and 5 bases for J; bases not matched to a gene: 10. This chain's CDR3 is CASLGLTSGSHNEQFF. CDR3 DNA: TGTGCCAGCTTAGGGTTGACTAGCGGGAGCCACAATGAGCAGTTCTTC.

Concerning this clonotype itself: A much larger clonotype is one base distant, so this may be a read error. The chain employs TRBV20-1 and TRBJ1-5, with unresolved D. The CDR3 runs 14 residues. Germline V gene data show CDR1 as DFQATT and CDR2 as SNEGSKA (reference sequence). The CDR3 sequence is CSARAGPSNQPQLF. Here the CDR3 DNA reads TGCAGTGCTAGAGCCGGGCCCAGCAATCAGCCCCAGCTTTTT.

For this clonotype: A much larger clone differs by one base, so this may be a read error. The J gene is TRBJ1-5, the V gene TRBV10-1, with 9 bases aligning to TRBD1. This CDR3 comprises 13 residues. Per germline, CDR1 WNHNN and CDR2 SYGVQD (reference sequence). V was clipped by 5 bases and J by 10 bases; unmatched bases: 6. The CDR3 sequence is CASSKGTGLPQHF. The CDR3, as DNA: TGCGCCAGCAGTAAGGGGACAGGGCTTCCCCAGCATTTT.

The chain combines TRBV6-1 with TRBJ2-1; D is tentatively TRBD1 or TRBD2 (5 bases each). V dropped 3 bases and J dropped 7 bases, with 13 bases sitting between them. The germline gives CDR1 MNHNS, CDR2 SASEGT. The CDR3 extends over 14 amino acids. CDR3 nucleotide sequence: TGTGCCAGCAGTGAGGGGGTCCGGACAAATGAGCAGTTCTTC. This sequence encodes CASSEGVRTNEQFF.

This clonotype occurred many times. The chain is built from TRBV11-2 and TRBJ2-5; D perhaps matches TRBD2 (6 bases). Trimming pared 1 base from V and 1 base from J, leaving 7 bases between. This CDR3 spans 14 amino acids. CDR1 and CDR2 (germline): SGHAT, FQNNGV. The chain's CDR3 is CASSLGDFQETQYF. CDR3 sequence (DNA): TGTGCCAGCAGCTTAGGGGACTTCCAAGAGACCCAGTACTTC.

The rearrangement joins TRBV6-5 to TRBJ1-1; possible D gene TRBD1, 6 bases. Germline lookup yields CDR1 MNHEY and CDR2 SVGAGI. V lost 8 bases and J lost 0, with 13 bases in between. The CDR3 totals 14 residues. The CDR3 protein is CASLRGGLNTEAFF. DNA of the CDR3: TGTGCCAGCTTGCGAGGGGGATTGAACACTGAAGCTTTCTTT.

On this clonotype itself: A much larger clone differs by one base, so this may be a read error. The chain has TRBV6-6 and TRBJ2-7; no definite D call. The CDR3 sequence is 11 residues long. Germline V lookup: CDR1 MNHNY, CDR2 SVGAGI (reference sequence). The CDR3, as DNA: TGTACCAGCAGCTTAACAACAGAGCAGTACTTC. Translation gives CTSSLTTEQYF.

For this clonotype: A read error may be the cause here, since a much bigger clone is one base away. V usage is TRBV5-4 and J usage is TRBJ2-1, with 7 bases aligning to TRBD2. Germline V CDR1 and CDR2: SGHNT, YYREEE (reference sequence). CDR3 length equals 16 residues. CDR3 DNA: TGTGCCAGCAGCTTAGACTCCAGCGGGACTTACAATGAGGAGTTCTTC. Protein: CASSLDSSGTYNEEFF. Based on the CDR3 plus reference TRBV5-4 and TRBJ2-1, the full variable domain is ETGVTQSPTHLIKTRGQQVTLRCSSQSGHNTVSWYQQALGQGPQFIFQYYREEENGRGNFPPRFSGLQFPNYSSELNVNALELDDSALYLCASSLDSSGTYNEEFFGPGTRLTVL.

The chain combines TRBV11-2 with TRBJ2-1; perhaps TRBD2 as D (6 bases). This CDR3 comprises 14 residues. Germline values: CDR1 SGHAT, CDR2 FQNNGV. Deletions cut 1 base from V and 10 bases from J, with 14 bases between. The CDR3 coding sequence is TGTGCCAGCAGCTTAGGGCGGGACGAAGAAGAGCAGTTCTTC. Its translation: CASSLGRDEEEQFF.

The V call is TRBV11-2, the J call TRBJ2-5; a possible D gene is TRBD2 (5 bases). CDR1 and CDR2 (germline): SGHAT, FQNNGV. This CDR3 contains 14 residues. DNA of the CDR3: TGTGTCGGCAGCTTGAACGGGGACCAAGAGACCCAGTACTTC. Amino acids: CVGSLNGDQETQYF.

This clonotype was counted once. This may be a read error: a much more frequent sequence differs by one nucleotide. This chain connects TRBV6-2 or TRBV6-3 to TRBJ1-1, with D uncertain. CDR3 length: 13 residues. The V and J ends lost 6 bases and 0 bases respectively, with 8 bases between them. Per the germline V gene, CDR1 is MNHEY and CDR2 is SVGEGT. The CDR3 DNA reads as TGTGCCAGCAGGGACGGATTGAACACTGAAGCTTTCTTT. It encodes CASRDGLNTEAFF.

Concerning this clonotype itself: Germline is not matched at one junction end, which may reflect a read error. The V gene is TRBV11-3, the J gene TRBJ1-1; D remains unclear. The CDR3 is 15 residues long. CDR1 is SGHNT and CDR2 is YENEEA in the germline V gene. CDR3 residues: CASSLVWAMNTEAFF. CDR3 DNA sequence: TGTGCCAGCAGCTTAGTTTGGGCCATGAACACTGAAGCCTTCTTT.

This clonotype was found many times. The chain carries TRBV20-1 and TRBJ2-1; the D is unclear. Trimming took 5 bases from V and 9 from J, leaving 11 bases between them. This CDR3 contains 11 residues. From germline, CDR1 is DFQATT and CDR2 SNEGSKA (reference sequence). The CDR3 loop reads CSAPYTGEQFF. CDR3 DNA: TGCAGTGCTCCTTACACGGGTGAGCAGTTCTTC.

Of note for this clonotype: A much larger clone sits a single nucleotide away, making a read error possible. This chain links TRBV29-1 with TRBJ2-3; D perhaps matches TRBD1 (6 bases). CDR3 size: 16 residues. Germline CDR1 is SQVTM and CDR2 is ANQGSEA. Written as DNA, the CDR3 is TGCGGCGTTCTTGGGGGCCCCCTTTCTAGCACAGATACGCAGTATTTT. It specifies CGVLGGPLSSTDTQYF.

As to this clonotype: Relative to the germline gene, one junction end is altered; a read error may explain this. The chain carries TRBV10-3 and TRBJ1-5; a possible D gene is TRBD1 (5 bases). CDR1 and CDR2 (germline): ENHRY, SYGVKD. The CDR3 has 13 amino acids. The chain's CDR3 is CVIAGGSNQPQHF. The CDR3 DNA reads as TGTGTCATCGCGGGGGGTAGTAATCAGCCCCAGCATTTT.

On this clonotype: Compared with germline, one end of the junction differs, possibly owing to a read error. The J gene is TRBJ1-1, the V gene TRBV20-1; unclear D gene. CDR3 length equals 13 residues. CDR1 DFQATT and CDR2 SNEGSKA come from the germline V gene (reference sequence). Here the CDR3 reads CTATPGVNTEAFF. The CDR3 DNA is TGCACTGCTACCCCTGGAGTCAACACTGAAGCTTTCTTT.

With regard to this clonotype: One base away lies a much larger clone, so this may be a sequencing read error. This chain links TRBV12-3 or TRBV12-4 with TRBJ1-2; TRBD1 matches 12 bases. The CDR3 covers 15 residues. The DNA of the CDR3 is TGTGCCGGCAGTTCCTCGGGACAGGGGGCAGGTGGCTACACCTTC. Amino acid sequence: CAGSSSGQGAGGYTF.

On this clonotype: This may be a read error: a much more frequent sequence differs by one nucleotide. The chain joins TRBV6-5 to TRBJ1-6; TRBD1 might be the D (5 bases). The CDR3 consists of 15 residues. Germline-derived CDR1 and CDR2 are MNHEY and SVGAGI. This chain's CDR3 is CASSYSLGEGSRLHF. As DNA, the CDR3 is TGTGCCAGCAGTTACTCGTTAGGGGAAGGTTCACGCCTCCACTTT.

On this clonotype: The junction shows a germline mismatch at one end, possibly a read error. The V call is TRBV10-2, the J call TRBJ2-5, with 7 bases matching TRBD2. This CDR3 region has 14 residues. Germline loops: CDR1 WSHSY, CDR2 SAAADI. The CDR3 bases are TGCACCAGCAATACAGGTGGCGCGGGGGTGACCCAGTACTTC. It translates to CTSNTGGAGVTQYF.

About this clonotype itself: At one of its ends the junction is not consistent with the germline gene, which may arise from a read error. The CDR3 nucleotides read TGTACCAGCAGTTATCCCACAGGGAACACCGAAGCTTTCTTT. It specifies CTSSYPTGNTEAFF. This rearrangement joins TRBV6-2 or TRBV6-3 to TRBJ1-1, with a weak D call TRBD1 (6 bases). In germline, CDR1 is MNHEY, CDR2 SVGEGT. The CDR3 sequence is 14 residues long.

On this clonotype itself: Likely a read error: the CDR3 ends without its conserved phenylalanine or tryptophan. The chain has TRBV4-1 and TRBJ2-7; D gene uncertain. There are 13 residues in the CDR3. Germline V gives CDR1 MGHRA, CDR2 YSYEKL. The CDR3 is CASSQDRSDVQYL. CDR3 coding DNA: TGCGCCAGTAGCCAAGATAGGTCAGATGTGCAGTACTTA.

The J gene is TRBJ2-7, the V gene TRBV11-3, with D tentatively TRBD1 (6 bases). The CDR3 consists of 17 residues. Germline-derived CDR1 and CDR2 are SGHNT and YENEEA. The V end was cut by 7 bases, the J end by 6 bases, with 28 bases between. The CDR3 bases are TGTGCCAGCATCTCCCCAACCGGGACATGCATAGTTGGCGAGCAGTACTTC. It codes for CASISPTGTCIVGEQYF. The variable domain in full, with the rest retrieved from reference TRBV11-3 and TRBJ2-7, is EAGVVQSPRYKIIEKKQPVAFWCNPISGHNTLYWYLQNLGQGPELLIRYENEEAVDDSQLPKDRFSAERLKGVDSTLKIQPAELGDSAVYLCASISPTGTCIVGEQYFGPGTRLTVT.

As to this clonotype: This may be a read error, as it is one base from a much larger clone. The chain recombines TRBV7-8 with TRBJ2-1, with D hard to call. CDR3 length: 16 residues. V gave up 5 bases and J gave up 8 bases, with 22 bases separating them. Germline V gene sequence: CDR1 SGHVS, CDR2 FQNEAQ. The CDR3, as DNA: TGTGCCAGCAGCACCAAACCAGCCCAAGCCCGCGATGAGCAGTTCTTC. Its protein product is CASSTKPAQARDEQFF.

Concerning this clonotype itself: A read error may produce the germline difference seen at one junction end. DNA for the CDR3: TGTGCCAGCAGCACCGGTTTCTCTGGGGCCAACGTCCTGAATTTC. Translating it yields CASSTGFSGANVLNF. The chain joins TRBV5-5 to TRBJ2-6; possibly TRBD1 for D (5 bases). Per germline, CDR1 SGHKS and CDR2 YYEKEE (reference sequence). The CDR3 runs 15 residues.

As to this clonotype: The missing conserved phenylalanine or tryptophan at the end of this CDR3 makes a read error likely. V usage is TRBV30 and J usage is TRBJ1-1; D not certain. Between the trimmed V and J ends, which lost 2 bases and 6 bases, there was a span of 7 bases. The germline CDR1 and CDR2 sequences are GTSNPN and SVGIG (reference sequence). The CDR3 is 11 residues long. DNA for the CDR3: TGTGCCTGGAGTTGGGGAGCTGAAGCTTTCATT. Translated: CAWSWGAEAFI.

Note on this clonotype: A much more abundant neighbour one base away suggests this may be a read error. The J gene is TRBJ1-2, the V gene TRBV4-3; D unclear. The CDR3 runs 17 residues. V was trimmed by 3 bases and J by 2 bases, leaving 19 bases between them. In germline, CDR1 is LGHNA, CDR2 YSLEER. The chain's CDR3 is CASSHGWGVSDNYGYTF. CDR3 coding DNA: TGCGCCAGCAGCCATGGGTGGGGAGTATCGGACAACTATGGCTACACCTTC.